The 4 T cell receptor beta chains listed next were all sequenced from one sample in a study of beta chain features in type 1 diabetes. Isolated RNA was reverse transcribed in full, so expressed TCRB transcripts were sequenced. TCRdb keeps only in-frame clones here, not all; method: immunoSEQ multiplex PCR. The table has 900,000 or so clones, roughly 16% seen once. The sequencing input was naive CD4+ T cells from blood. These receptors were obtained from a woman in her late teens or twenties in good health.

This clone has a handful of counts. J is TRBJ2-1 and V is TRBV2; tentative D call: TRBD1 (6 bases). The CDR3 covers 16 residues. CDR1 and CDR2 (germline): SNHLY, FYNNEI. V was trimmed by 3 bases and J by 12 bases, leaving 24 bases between them. The DNA of the CDR3 is TGTGCCAGCAGTGAGGCCGTGGGGGCCTCGGGGCCTCGGCAGTTCTTC. It specifies CASSEAVGASGPRQFF.

The V call is TRBV15, the J call TRBJ2-7; D unresolved. Between the trimmed V and J ends, which lost 5 bases and 5 bases, there was a span of 22 bases. This CDR3 spans 16 amino acids. CDR1 and CDR2 from the germline V gene are LNHNV and YYDKDF (reference sequence). CDR3 sequence reads: CATSVDPPGIGHEQYF. The CDR3 DNA reads TGTGCCACCAGCGTCGACCCCCCAGGTATCGGCCACGAGCAGTACTTC.

This clone has more than one count but fewer than ten. The V call is TRBV14, the J call TRBJ2-7; TRBD2 agrees at 8 bases. Germline V gene sequence: CDR1 SGHDN, CDR2 FVKESK. The CDR3 spans 16 residues. Losses at the gene ends were 0 bases for V and 2 bases for J; bases not matched to a gene: 6. The CDR3 reads CASSQEASGLTYEQYF. The DNA of the CDR3 is TGTGCCAGCAGCCAAGAGGCTAGCGGGCTAACCTACGAGCAGTACTTC.

This clone appeared a few times. This CDR3 is CASSLDGDYEQYF. In nucleotides, the CDR3 is TGTGCCAGCAGCTTAGACGGCGACTACGAGCAGTACTTC. The chain recombines TRBV7-2 with TRBJ2-5; D unclear. Matching the DNA end better, TRBJ2-7 makes the J call doubtful. CDR1 and CDR2 (germline): SGHTA, FQGNSA. The CDR3 spans 13 residues.